Listed below are T cell receptor beta chains from one sample, sequenced in a study of cytomegalovirus exposure and HLA in healthy donors. Method: immunoSEQ multiplex PCR; TCRdb's copy keeps in-frame clones and lacks some. The sample includes about 110,000 clones, around four fifths of them seen just once. The source material was PBMCs. The receptor source for this set is a man aged 45-65 years in good health and CMV-seronegative. The CDR3 runs from the conserved cysteine through the conserved F or W. D genes are given only for firm matches. Size values are once, few and many counts, or a class for expanded clones, and some rows have none.

size,D,V,J,CDR3,DNA
NA,NA,TRBV11-1,TRBJ2-3,CASLRGTAPSTDTQYF,TGTGCCAGTCTTAGGGGAACTGCTCCTAGCACAGATACGCAGTATTTT
NA,NA,TRBV7-8,TRBJ1-1,CASSSREEAEAFF,TGTGCCAGCAGCTCCAGGGAGGAAGCTGAAGCTTTCTTT
NA,NA,TRBV18,TRBJ1-2,CASSPLQGKDGYTF,TGTGCCAGCTCACCATTACAGGGAAAGGATGGCTACACCTTC
NA,TRBD2,TRBV25-1,TRBJ2-7,CASSAPSGGRSYEQYF,TGTGCCAGCAGTGCCCCCTCGGGGGGGCGTTCCTACGAGCAGTACTTC
NA,NA,TRBV19,TRBJ2-3,CASSRRLSENTDTQYF,TGTGCCAGTTCGAGGAGGCTCTCTGAGAACACAGATACGCAGTATTTT
NA,TRBD1,TRBV5-4,TRBJ2-2,CASSLIGQGADGELFF,TGTGCCAGCAGCTTGATTGGACAGGGGGCGGACGGGGAGCTGTTTTTT
NA,NA,TRBV28,TRBJ2-2,CASSGWAGELFF,TGTGCCAGCAGCGGCTGGGCTGGGGAGCTGTTTTTT
few,TRBD2,TRBV5-1,TRBJ2-7,CASSTTGGGFSEQYF,TGCGCCAGCAGCACCACTGGCGGGGGGTTCTCCGAGCAGTACTTC
NA,TRBD1,TRBV2,TRBJ2-3,CASSLEDRATQYF,TGTGCCAGCAGCCTGGAGGACAGGGCGACGCAGTATTTT
NA,TRBD1,TRBV19,TRBJ2-1,CASSMDQGAYNEQFF,TGTGCCAGTAGTATGGATCAGGGGGCTTACAATGAGCAGTTCTTC
few,NA,TRBV15,TRBJ1-2,CATSSGGTGRLEGYTF,TGTGCCACCAGCAGTGGGGGGACCGGCCGTCTGGAGGGCTACACCTTC
once,TRBD1,TRBV28,TRBJ1-5,CASSLGGTGVNQPQHF,TGTGCCAGCAGTTTGGGGGGGACAGGGGTGAATCAGCCCCAGCATTTT
NA,NA,TRBV7-9,TRBJ2-1,CASSSSGGPNEQFF,TGTGCCAGCAGCTCCTCGGGGGGCCCCAATGAGCAGTTCTTC
once,NA,TRBV6-6,TRBJ2-7,CASSYESYEQYF,TGTGCCAGCAGTTACGAGTCCTACGAGCAGTACTTC
NA,NA,TRBV29-1,TRBJ1-5,CSVGQGNQPQHF,TGCAGCGTTGGGCAGGGTAATCAGCCCCAGCATTTT
once,NA,TRBV9,TRBJ1-4,CASSVAHGTNEKLFF,TGTGCCAGCAGCGTAGCCCACGGAACTAATGAAAAACTGTTTTTT
NA,NA,TRBV18,TRBJ1-1,CASSLAGESGSPGAKAFF,TGTGCCAGCTCACTAGCAGGGGAGTCGGGTTCTCCGGGTGCCAAAGCTTTCTTT
NA,NA,TRBV27,TRBJ1-6,CASKRLGISPMGPVSPLHF,TGTGCCAGCAAACGTTTGGGGATCTCCCCTATGGGGCCTGTTTCACCCCTCCACTTT
few,NA,TRBV10-1,TRBJ1-2,CASSNRNYGYTF,TGCGCCAGCAGTAACAGGAACTATGGCTACACCTTC
NA,NA,TRBV7-9,TRBJ1-6,CASTAGDSPLHF,TGTGCCAGCACCGCCGGGGATTCCCCCCTCCACTTT
NA,NA,TRBV19,TRBJ2-3,CASSTGSGFRATDTQYF,TGTGCCAGTAGTACCGGTTCGGGGTTTAGGGCCACAGATACGCAGTATTTT
once,NA,TRBV7-6,TRBJ1-5,CASSPDGRNQPQHF,TGTGCCAGCAGCCCTGATGGGCGCAATCAGCCCCAGCATTTT
NA,TRBD1,TRBV6-6,TRBJ1-2,CASSHSGDRVGGYTF,TGTGCCAGCAGTCACTCCGGGGACAGGGTGGGTGGCTACACCTTC